The present entry profiles one TCR beta chain with its context. Its antigen is undetermined. This specimen includes other DNA sequences encoding the same CDR3. These data originate in a study of T cell responses to AZD1222 COVID-19 vaccine. General observations from the study: Donor demographics were predominantly white British with a female majority; clonal diversity may be underestimated. Of spike-specific TCRs, nearly half reportedly target regions left unmutated in variants. With dominance at 160-218 and 743-854, vaccine-associated CD4 TCRs spanned spike. At baseline, seropositivity was found in only six or seven AZD1222 recipients.

The CDR3 contains 13 residues. V was cut by 0 bases and J by 4 bases, with 7 bases left in between. CDR1 and CDR2 (germline): SGHNT, YYREEE (reference sequence). Only in-frame clones appear in the TCRdb table, and some are missing; sequencing was by immunoSEQ multiplex PCR. The table shows around 180,000 clones, with almost 95% occurring only once. The chain employs TRBV5-4 and TRBJ1-1, with D uncertain. This specimen consisted of peripheral blood, obtained on day 0 of AZD1222 vaccination. The receptor was derived from an adult in good health. The CDR3, as DNA: TGTGCCAGCAGCTTGGGGTGGGGCACTGAAGCTTTCTTT. Its protein product is CASSLGWGTEAFF.